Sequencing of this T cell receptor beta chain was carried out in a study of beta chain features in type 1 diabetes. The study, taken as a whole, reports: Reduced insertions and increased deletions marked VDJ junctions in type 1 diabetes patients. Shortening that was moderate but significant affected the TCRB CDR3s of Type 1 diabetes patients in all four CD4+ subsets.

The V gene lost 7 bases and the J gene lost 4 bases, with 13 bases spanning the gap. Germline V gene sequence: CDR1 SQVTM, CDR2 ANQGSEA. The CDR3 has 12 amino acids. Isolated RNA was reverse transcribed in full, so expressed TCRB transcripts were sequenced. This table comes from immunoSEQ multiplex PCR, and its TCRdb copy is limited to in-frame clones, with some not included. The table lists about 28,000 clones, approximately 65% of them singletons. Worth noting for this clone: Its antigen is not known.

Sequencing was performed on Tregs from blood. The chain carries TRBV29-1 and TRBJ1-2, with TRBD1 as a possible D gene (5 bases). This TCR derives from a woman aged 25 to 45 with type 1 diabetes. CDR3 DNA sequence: TGCAGCGGGGGGGAGGCGGGCTATGGCTACACCTTC. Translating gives CSGGEAGYGYTF.